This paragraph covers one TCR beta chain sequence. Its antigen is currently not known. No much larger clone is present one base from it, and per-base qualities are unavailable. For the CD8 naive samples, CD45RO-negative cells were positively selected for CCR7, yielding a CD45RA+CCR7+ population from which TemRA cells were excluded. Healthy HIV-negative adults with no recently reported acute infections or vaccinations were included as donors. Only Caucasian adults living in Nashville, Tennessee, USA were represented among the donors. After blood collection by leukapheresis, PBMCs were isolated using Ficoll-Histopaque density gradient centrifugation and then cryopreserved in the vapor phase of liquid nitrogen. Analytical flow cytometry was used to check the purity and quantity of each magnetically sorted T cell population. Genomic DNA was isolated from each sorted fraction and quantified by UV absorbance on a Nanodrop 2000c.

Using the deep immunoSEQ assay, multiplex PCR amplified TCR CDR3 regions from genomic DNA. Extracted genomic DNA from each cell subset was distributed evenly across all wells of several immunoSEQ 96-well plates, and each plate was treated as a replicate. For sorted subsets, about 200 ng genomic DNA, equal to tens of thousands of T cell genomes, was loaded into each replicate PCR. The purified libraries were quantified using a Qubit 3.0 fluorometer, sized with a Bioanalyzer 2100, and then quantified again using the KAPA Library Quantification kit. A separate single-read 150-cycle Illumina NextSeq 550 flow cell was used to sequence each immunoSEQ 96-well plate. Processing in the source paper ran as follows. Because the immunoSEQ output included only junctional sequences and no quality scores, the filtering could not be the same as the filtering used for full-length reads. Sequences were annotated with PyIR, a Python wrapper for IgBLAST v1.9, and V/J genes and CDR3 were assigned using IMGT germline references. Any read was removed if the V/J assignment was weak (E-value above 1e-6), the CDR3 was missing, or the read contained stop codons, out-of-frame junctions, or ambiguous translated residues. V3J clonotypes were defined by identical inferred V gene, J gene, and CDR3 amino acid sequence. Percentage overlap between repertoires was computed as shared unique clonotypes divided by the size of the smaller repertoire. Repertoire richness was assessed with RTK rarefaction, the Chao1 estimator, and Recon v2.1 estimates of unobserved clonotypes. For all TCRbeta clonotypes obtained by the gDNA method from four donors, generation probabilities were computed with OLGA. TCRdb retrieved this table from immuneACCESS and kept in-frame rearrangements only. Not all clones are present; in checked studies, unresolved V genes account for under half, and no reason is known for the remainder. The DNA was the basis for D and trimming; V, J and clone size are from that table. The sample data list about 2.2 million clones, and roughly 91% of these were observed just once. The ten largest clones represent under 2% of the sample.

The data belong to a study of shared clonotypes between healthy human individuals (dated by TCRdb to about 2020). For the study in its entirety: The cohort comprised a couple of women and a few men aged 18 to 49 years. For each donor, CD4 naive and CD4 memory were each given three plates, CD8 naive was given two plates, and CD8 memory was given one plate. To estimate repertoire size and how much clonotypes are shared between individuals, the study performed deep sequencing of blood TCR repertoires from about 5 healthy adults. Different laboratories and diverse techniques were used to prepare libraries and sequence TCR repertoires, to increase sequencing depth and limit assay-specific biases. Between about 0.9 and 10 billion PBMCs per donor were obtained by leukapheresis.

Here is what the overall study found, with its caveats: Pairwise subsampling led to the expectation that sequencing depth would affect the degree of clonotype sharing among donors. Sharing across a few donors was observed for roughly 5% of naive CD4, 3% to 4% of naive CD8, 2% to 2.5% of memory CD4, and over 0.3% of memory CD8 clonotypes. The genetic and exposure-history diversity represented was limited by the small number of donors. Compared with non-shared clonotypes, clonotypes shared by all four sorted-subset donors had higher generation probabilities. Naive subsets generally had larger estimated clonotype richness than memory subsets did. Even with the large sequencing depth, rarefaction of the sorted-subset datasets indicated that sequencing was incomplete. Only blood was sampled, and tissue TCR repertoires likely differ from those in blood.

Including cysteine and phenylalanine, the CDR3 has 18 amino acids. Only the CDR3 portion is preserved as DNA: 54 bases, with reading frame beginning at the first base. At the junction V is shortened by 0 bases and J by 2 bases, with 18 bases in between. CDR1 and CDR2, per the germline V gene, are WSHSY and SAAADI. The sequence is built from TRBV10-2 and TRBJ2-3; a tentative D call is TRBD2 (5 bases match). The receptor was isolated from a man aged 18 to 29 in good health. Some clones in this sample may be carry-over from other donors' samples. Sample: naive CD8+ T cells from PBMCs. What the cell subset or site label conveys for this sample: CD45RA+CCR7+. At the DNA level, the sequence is TGCGCCAGCAGTGAGTCTGATCGGAGAGGTCGGGACACAGATACGCAGTATTTT. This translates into CASSESDRRGRDTDTQYF.